The next 6 T cell receptor beta chains were all read from a single sample in a study of blood T cell repertoires in COVID-19. The data were produced by immunoSEQ multiplex PCR, yet TCRdb's version contains in-frame clones alone and is incomplete. This table holds 250,000 or so clones, 85% to 90% found once. The sample taken for sequencing was peripheral blood. The receptors here all came from a man of 80 years or more with acute or convalescent COVID-19.

The genes are TRBV7-9 and TRBJ2-1; the match to TRBD2 covers 9 bases. V trimming: 4 bases; J trimming: 6 bases; junction bases outside the gene matches: 7. This CDR3 is 15 amino acids long. CDR1 and CDR2 from the germline V gene are SEHNR and FQNEAQ (reference sequence). CDR3 bases: TGTGCCAGCAGCTCCCTAGCGGGATCTTTCAATGAGCAGTTCTTC. This sequence encodes CASSSLAGSFNEQFF. The complete variable domain, with remaining parts taken from reference TRBV7-9 and TRBJ2-1, reads DTGVSQNPRHKITKRGQNVTFRCDPISEHNRLYWYRQTLGQGPEFLTYFQNEAQLEKSRLLSDRFSAERPKGSFSTLEIQRTEQGDSAMYLCASSSLAGSFNEQFFGPGTRLTVL.

The genes are TRBV4-2 and TRBJ1-1; D remains unclear. CDR3 length equals 14 residues. Germline V gene data show CDR1 as LGHNA and CDR2 as YNFKEQ. V lost 0 bases, J lost 1 base, and 6 bases lay in between. The CDR3 reads CASSQDIPNTEAFF. The CDR3, as DNA: TGTGCCAGCAGCCAAGATATCCCGAACACTGAAGCTTTCTTT.

The CDR3 DNA sequence: TGTGCCAGCAGCCCCCGATTAAGGGACAGTTACAATGAGCAGTTCTTC. It is translated as CASSPRLRDSYNEQFF. The rearrangement joins TRBV7-8 to TRBJ2-1, with TRBD1 matching 7 bases. With V trimmed by 5 bases and J by 4 bases, 11 bases remained unmatched. Germline values: CDR1 SGHVS, CDR2 FQNEAQ. The CDR3 consists of 16 residues.

This chain joins TRBV5-5 and TRBJ1-5; D call uncertain. There are 15 residues in the CDR3. V was shortened by 0 bases and J by 0 bases, with 7 bases between the two germline ends. Germline V gene data show CDR1 as SGHKS and CDR2 as YYEKEE (reference sequence). CDR3 loop: CASSLDTNSNQPQHF. CDR3 in DNA: TGTGCCAGCAGCTTGGACACAAATAGCAATCAGCCCCAGCATTTT.

The J gene is TRBJ2-3, the V gene TRBV4-1; possibly TRBD1 for D (6 bases). The CDR3 has 16 amino acids. Germline CDR1 and CDR2: MGHRA and YSYEKL. V was cut by 0 bases and J by 4 bases, with 14 bases left in between. This CDR3 reads CASSQEGRGIADTQYF. CDR3 nucleotide sequence: TGCGCCAGCAGCCAAGAGGGAAGGGGGATAGCAGATACGCAGTATTTT.

This clone was seen only a few times. This rearrangement joins TRBV14 to TRBJ2-7; D not certain. The CDR3 totals 14 residues. Trimming removed 0 bases at V and 0 bases at J, with 6 bases between. Per the germline V gene, CDR1 is SGHDN and CDR2 is FVKESK. The CDR3 DNA follows: TGTGCCAGCAGCCAAGAGCTAGACTCCTACGAGCAGTACTTC. It yields the protein CASSQELDSYEQYF.